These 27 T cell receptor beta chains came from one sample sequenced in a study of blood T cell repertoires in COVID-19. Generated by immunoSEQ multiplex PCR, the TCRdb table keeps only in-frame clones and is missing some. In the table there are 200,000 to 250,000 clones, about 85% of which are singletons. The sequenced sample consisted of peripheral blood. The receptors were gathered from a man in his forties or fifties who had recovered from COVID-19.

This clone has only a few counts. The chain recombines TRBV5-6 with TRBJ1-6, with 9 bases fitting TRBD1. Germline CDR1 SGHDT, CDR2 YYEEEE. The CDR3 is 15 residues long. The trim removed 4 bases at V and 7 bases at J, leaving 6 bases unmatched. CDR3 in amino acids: CASSRRTGENSPLHF. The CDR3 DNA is TGTGCCAGCAGCAGGAGGACAGGGGAGAATTCACCCCTCCACTTT.

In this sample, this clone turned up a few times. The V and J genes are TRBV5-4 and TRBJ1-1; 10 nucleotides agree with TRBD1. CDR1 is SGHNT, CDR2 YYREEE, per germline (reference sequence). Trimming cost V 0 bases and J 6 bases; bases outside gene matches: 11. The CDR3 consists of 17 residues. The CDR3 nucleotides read TGTGCCAGCAGCTTGGGACAGGGGGCGGGTATTTTCGCTGAAGCTTTCTTT. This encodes CASSLGQGAGIFAEAFF.

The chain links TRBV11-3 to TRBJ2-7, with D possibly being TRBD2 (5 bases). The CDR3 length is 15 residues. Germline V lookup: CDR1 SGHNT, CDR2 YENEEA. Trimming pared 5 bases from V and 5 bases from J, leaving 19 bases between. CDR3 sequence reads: CASSPGRETFDEQYF. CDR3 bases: TGTGCCAGCAGCCCGGGAAGGGAGACGTTTGACGAGCAGTACTTC.

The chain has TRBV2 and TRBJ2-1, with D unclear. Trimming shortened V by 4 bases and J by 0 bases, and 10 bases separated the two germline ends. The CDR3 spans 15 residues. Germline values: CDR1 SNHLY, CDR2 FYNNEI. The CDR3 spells CASSGSRGSYNEQFF. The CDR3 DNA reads TGTGCCAGCAGTGGGTCCAGAGGCTCCTACAATGAGCAGTTCTTC.

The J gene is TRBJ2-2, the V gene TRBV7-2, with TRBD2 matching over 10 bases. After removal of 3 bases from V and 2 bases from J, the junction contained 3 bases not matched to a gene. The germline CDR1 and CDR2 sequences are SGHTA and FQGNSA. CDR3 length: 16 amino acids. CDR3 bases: TGTGCCAGCAGCTTTCCTAGCGGGAGCAACACCGGGGAGCTGTTTTTT. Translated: CASSFPSGSNTGELFF.

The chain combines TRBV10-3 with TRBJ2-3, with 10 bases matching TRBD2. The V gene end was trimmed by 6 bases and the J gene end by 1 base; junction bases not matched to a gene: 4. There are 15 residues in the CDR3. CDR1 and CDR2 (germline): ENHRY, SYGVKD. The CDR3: CAIRGTSDRTDTQYF. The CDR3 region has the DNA TGTGCCATCAGGGGGACTAGCGATCGCACAGATACGCAGTATTTT.

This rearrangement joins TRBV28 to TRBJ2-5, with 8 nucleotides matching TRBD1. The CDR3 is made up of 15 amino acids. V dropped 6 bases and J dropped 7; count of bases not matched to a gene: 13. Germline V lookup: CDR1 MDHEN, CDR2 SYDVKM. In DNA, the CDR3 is TGTGCCAGCAGAGGGTCCGGGACAGGACTTCGGACCCAGTACTTC. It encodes CASRGSGTGLRTQYF.

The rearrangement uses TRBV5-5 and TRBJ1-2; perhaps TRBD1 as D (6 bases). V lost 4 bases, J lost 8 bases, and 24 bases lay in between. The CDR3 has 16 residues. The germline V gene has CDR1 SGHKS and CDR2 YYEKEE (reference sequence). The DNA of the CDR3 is TGTGCCAGCAGCCTCCAAGCCGCAGGGGTGGTCGTCGGCTACACCTTC. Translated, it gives CASSLQAAGVVVGYTF.

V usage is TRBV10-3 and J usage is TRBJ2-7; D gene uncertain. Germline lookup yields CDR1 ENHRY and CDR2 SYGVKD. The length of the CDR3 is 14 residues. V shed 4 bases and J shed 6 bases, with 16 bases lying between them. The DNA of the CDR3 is TGTGCCATCAGTGCAACAACCACCTCGGGCGAGCAGTACTTC. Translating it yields CAISATTTSGEQYF.

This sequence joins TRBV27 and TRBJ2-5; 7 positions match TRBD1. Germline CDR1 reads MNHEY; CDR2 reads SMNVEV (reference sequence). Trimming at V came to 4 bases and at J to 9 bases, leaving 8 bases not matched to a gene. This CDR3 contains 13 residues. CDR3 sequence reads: CASSYNLQGAQYF. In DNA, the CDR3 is TGTGCCAGCAGTTACAATCTCCAGGGGGCCCAGTACTTC.

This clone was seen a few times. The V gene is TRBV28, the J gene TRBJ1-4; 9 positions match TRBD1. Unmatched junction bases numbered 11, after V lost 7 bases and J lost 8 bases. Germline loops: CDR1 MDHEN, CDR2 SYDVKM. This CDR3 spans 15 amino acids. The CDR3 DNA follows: TGTGCCAGCACTAGCGACAGGGGGGGAGGAGAAAAACTGTTTTTT. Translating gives CASTSDRGGGEKLFF.

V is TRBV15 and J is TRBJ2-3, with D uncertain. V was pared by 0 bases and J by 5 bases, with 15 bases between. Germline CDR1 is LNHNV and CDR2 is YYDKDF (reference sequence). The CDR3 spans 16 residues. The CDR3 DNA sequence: TGTGCCACCAGCAGAGATAGTAAGCTAGTAGTAGATACGCAGTATTTT. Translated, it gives CATSRDSKLVVDTQYF.

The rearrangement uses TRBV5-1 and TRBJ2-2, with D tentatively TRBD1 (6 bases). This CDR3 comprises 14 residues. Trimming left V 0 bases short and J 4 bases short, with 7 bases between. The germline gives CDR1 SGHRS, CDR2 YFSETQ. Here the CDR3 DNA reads TGCGCCAGCAGCTTGGCAGGGGTCACCGGGGAGCTGTTTTTT. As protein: CASSLAGVTGELFF.

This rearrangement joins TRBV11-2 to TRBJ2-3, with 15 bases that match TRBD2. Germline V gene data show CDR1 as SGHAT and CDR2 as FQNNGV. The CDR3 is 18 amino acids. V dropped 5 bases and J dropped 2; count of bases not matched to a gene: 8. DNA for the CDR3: TGTGCCAGCAGCCTCCCAAGGACTAGCGGGAGGGCCACAGATACGCAGTATTTT. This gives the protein CASSLPRTSGRATDTQYF.

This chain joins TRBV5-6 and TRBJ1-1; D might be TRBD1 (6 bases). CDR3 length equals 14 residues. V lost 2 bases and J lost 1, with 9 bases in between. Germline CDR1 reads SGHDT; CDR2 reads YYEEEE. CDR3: CASSFDRRNTEAFF. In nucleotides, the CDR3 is TGTGCCAGCAGCTTTGACAGGCGGAACACTGAAGCTTTCTTT.

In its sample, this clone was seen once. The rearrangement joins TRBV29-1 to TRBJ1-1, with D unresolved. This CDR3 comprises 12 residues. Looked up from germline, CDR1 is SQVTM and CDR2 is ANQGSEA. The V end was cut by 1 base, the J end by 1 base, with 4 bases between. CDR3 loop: CSVEVQNTEAFF. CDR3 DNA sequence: TGCAGCGTTGAAGTACAGAACACTGAAGCTTTCTTT.

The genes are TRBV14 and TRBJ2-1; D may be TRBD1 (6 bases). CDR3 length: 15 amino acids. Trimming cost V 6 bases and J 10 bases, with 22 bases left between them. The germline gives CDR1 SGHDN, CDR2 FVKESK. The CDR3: CASSRSSSLRGEQFF. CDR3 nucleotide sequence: TGTGCCAGCAGTCGATCTAGCTCACTGAGGGGGGAGCAGTTCTTC.

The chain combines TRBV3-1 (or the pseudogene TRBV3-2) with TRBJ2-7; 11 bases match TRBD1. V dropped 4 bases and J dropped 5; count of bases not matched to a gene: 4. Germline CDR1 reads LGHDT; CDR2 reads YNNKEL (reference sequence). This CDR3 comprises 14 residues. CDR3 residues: CASSRTGGYHEQYF. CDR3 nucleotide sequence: TGTGCCAGCAGCCGGACAGGGGGCTATCACGAGCAGTACTTC.

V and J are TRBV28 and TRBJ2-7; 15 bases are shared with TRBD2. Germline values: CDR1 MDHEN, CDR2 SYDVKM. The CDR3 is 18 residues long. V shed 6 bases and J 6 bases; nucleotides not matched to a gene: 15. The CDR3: CASRGLAGGEVRPFEQYF. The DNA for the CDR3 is TGTGCCAGCAGAGGACTAGCGGGAGGGGAAGTTCGACCTTTCGAGCAGTACTTC.

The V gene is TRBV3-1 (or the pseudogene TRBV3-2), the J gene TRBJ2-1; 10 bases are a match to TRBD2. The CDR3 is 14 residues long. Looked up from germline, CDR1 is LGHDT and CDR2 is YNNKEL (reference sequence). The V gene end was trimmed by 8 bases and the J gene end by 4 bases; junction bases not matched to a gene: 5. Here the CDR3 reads CASQPGLAYNEQFF. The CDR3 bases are TGTGCCAGCCAGCCGGGACTAGCGTACAATGAGCAGTTCTTC.

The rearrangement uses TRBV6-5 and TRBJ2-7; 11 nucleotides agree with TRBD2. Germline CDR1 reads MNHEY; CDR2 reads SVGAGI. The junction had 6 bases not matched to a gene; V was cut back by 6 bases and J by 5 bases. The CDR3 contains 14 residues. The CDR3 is CASRDTSGGDEQYF. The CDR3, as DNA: TGTGCCAGCAGGGACACTAGCGGGGGTGACGAGCAGTACTTC.

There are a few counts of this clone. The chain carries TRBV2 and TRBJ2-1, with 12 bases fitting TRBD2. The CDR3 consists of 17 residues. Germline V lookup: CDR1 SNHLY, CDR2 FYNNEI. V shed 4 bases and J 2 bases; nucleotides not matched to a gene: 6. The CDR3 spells CASSGASSGRAYNEQFF. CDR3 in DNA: TGTGCCAGCAGTGGGGCATCTAGCGGGAGGGCCTACAATGAGCAGTTCTTC.

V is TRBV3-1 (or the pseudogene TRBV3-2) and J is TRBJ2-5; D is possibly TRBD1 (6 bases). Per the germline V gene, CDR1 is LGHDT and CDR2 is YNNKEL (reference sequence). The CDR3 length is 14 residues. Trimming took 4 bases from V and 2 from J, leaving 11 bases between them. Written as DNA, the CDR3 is TGTGCCAGCAGCCCCGGGACATATCAAGAGACCCAGTACTTC. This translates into CASSPGTYQETQYF.

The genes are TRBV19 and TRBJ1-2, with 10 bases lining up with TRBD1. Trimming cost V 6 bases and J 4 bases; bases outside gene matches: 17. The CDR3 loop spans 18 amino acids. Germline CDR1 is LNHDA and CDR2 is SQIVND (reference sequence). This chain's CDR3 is CASSNAEGTGALVYGYTF. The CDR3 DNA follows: TGTGCCAGTAGCAACGCCGAGGGGACAGGGGCCTTAGTCTATGGCTACACCTTC.

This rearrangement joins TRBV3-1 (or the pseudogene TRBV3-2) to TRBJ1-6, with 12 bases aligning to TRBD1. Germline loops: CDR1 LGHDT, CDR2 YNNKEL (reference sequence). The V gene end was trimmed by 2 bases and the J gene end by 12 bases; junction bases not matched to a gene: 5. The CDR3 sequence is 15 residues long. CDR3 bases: TGTGCCAGCAGCCAACCCGGGACAGGGGGCGAACCCCTCCACTTT. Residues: CASSQPGTGGEPLHF.

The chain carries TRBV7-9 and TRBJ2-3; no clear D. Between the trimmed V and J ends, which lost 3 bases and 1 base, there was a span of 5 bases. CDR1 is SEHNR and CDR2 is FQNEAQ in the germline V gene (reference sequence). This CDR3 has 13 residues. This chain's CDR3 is CASSFVRTDTQYF. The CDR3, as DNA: TGTGCCAGCAGCTTCGTCCGCACAGATACGCAGTATTTT.

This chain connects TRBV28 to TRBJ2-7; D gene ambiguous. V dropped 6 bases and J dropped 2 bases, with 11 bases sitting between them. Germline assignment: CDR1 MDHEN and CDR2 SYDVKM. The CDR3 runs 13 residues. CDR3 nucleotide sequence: TGTGCCAGCAGCTCGACACCAGCCTACGAGCAGTACTTC. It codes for CASSSTPAYEQYF.